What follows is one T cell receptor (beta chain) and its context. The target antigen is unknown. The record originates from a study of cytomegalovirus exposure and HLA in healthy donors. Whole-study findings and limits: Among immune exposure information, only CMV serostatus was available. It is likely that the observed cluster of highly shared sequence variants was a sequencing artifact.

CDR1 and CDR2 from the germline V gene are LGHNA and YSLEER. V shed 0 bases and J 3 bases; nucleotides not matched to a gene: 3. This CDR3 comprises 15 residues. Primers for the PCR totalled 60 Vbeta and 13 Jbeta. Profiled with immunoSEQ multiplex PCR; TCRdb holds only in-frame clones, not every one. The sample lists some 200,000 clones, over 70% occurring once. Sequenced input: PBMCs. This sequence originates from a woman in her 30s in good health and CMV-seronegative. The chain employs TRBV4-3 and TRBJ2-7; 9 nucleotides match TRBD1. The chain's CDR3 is CASSQDRDRVYEQYF. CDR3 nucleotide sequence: TGCGCCAGCAGCCAAGACCGGGACAGGGTCTACGAGCAGTACTTC.